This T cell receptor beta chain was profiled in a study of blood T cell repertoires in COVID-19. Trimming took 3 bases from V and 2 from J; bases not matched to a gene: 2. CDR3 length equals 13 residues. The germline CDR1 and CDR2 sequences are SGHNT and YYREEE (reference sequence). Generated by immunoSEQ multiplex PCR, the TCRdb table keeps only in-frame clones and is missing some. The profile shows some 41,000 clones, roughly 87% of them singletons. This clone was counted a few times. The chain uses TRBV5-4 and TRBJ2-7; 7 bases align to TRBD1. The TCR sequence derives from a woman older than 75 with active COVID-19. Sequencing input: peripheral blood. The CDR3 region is CASSWDSAYEQYF. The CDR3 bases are TGTGCCAGCAGCTGGGACAGTGCCTACGAGCAGTACTTC.